Presented here are 32 T cell receptor beta chains from one specimen sequenced in a study of cytomegalovirus exposure and HLA in healthy donors. The PCR used 60 Vbeta and 13 Jbeta primers. TCRdb's table, derived via immunoSEQ multiplex PCR, lists solely in-frame clones and lacks some. Of 110,000 to 150,000 clones detected, 65% to 85% appear once; the ten largest clones hold 3% to 3.5%. Specimen: PBMCs. Receptors were obtained from a male donor in good health and CMV-seronegative.

The chain recombines TRBV5-4 with TRBJ2-3; 8 bases map to TRBD2. The CDR3 spans 16 residues. The J segment lost 5 bases and the V segment lost 0 bases, leaving 8 bases of the junction unmatched. The germline V gene has CDR1 SGHNT and CDR2 YYREEE (reference sequence). DNA for the CDR3: TGTGCCAGCAGCTTGGACGGGGGGGTGCTCATAGATACGCAGTATTTT. Translation gives CASSLDGGVLIDTQYF.

V gene TRBV12-5 combines with J gene TRBJ1-1; the D gene is possibly TRBD1 (5 bases). This CDR3 region has 16 residues. The germline CDR1 and CDR2 sequences are LGHNT and FRNRAP. The V gene lost 3 bases and the J gene lost 2 bases, with 16 bases spanning the gap. CDR3 sequence (DNA): TGTGCTAGTGGTTTCCTCCACGCAGGGTCTAACACTGAAGCTTTCTTT. Encoded protein: CASGFLHAGSNTEAFF.

The V gene is TRBV7-6, the J gene TRBJ2-7; TRBD1 agrees at 9 bases. The germline gives CDR1 SGHVS, CDR2 FNYEAQ. The CDR3 runs to 15 residues. J gave up 0 bases and V 5 bases, and 5 bases lay outside the gene matches. The CDR3, as DNA: TGTGCCAGCAGCAAGACAGGGGGTCGCTCCTACGAGCAGTACTTC. It encodes CASSKTGGRSYEQYF. The variable domain in full, completed from reference TRBV7-6 and TRBJ2-7, reads GAGVSQSPRYKVTKRGQDVALRCDPISGHVSLYWYRQALGQGPEFLTYFNYEAQQDKSGLPNDRFSAERPEGSISTLTIQRTEQRDSAMYRCASSKTGGRSYEQYFGPGTRLTVT.

The CDR3 sequence is CASSAAAGRLKEDEKLFF. The CDR3 bases are TGTGCCAGCAGCGCCGCCGCGGGGAGGCTAAAAGAGGATGAAAAACTGTTTTTT. The chain uses TRBV13 and TRBJ1-4, with unresolved D. V was shortened by 5 bases and J by 6 bases, with 25 bases between the two germline ends. The CDR3 loop spans 18 amino acids. CDR1 is PRHDT and CDR2 is FYEKMQ in the germline V gene (reference sequence).

The chain recombines TRBV7-3 with TRBJ2-3, with 9 bases fitting TRBD2. J gave up 4 bases and V 1 base, and 3 bases lay outside the gene matches. The CDR3 has 15 amino acids. Germline values: CDR1 SGHTA, CDR2 FQGTGA. Here the CDR3 DNA reads TGTGCCAGCAGCTTAAGGGGACTAGCCCCAGATACGCAGTATTTT. Translation gives CASSLRGLAPDTQYF.

This chain uses TRBV27 with TRBJ1-2; TRBD1 matches at 7 bases. The CDR3 has 13 amino acids. The ends lost 3 bases at V and 7 bases at J; junction bases unmatched: 5. The germline gives CDR1 MNHEY, CDR2 SMNVEV (reference sequence). The CDR3 loop reads CASSLGRGAGYTF. The CDR3 nucleotides read TGTGCCAGCAGTTTGGGCAGGGGGGCTGGCTACACCTTC.

The gene calls are TRBV25-1 and TRBJ1-1, with a tentative D call TRBD1 (5 bases). This CDR3 spans 17 amino acids. CDR1 is MGHDK, CDR2 SYGVNS, per germline. The V end lost 4 bases, the J end lost 0 bases, and 18 bases lay between the germline ends. CDR3 protein: CASSGYRGHRMNTEAFF. Here the CDR3 DNA reads TGTGCCAGCAGTGGATATAGGGGCCATCGCATGAACACTGAAGCTTTCTTT.

The rearrangement joins TRBV6-1 to TRBJ1-2, with TRBD1 as a possible D gene (6 bases). CDR1 MNHNS and CDR2 SASEGT come from the germline V gene. V was shortened by 7 bases and J by 2 bases, with 11 bases between the two germline ends. CDR3 size: 13 residues. The CDR3 protein is CASTGGFNYGYTF. CDR3 nucleotide sequence: TGTGCCAGCACGGGGGGCTTCAACTATGGCTACACCTTC.

The gene calls are TRBV5-1 and TRBJ2-1; TRBD1 matches at 9 bases. The junction had 4 bases not matched to a gene; V was cut back by 4 bases and J by 2 bases. This CDR3 contains 15 residues. CDR1 is SGHRS, CDR2 YFSETQ, per germline. The chain's CDR3 is CASSPGTGPYNEQFF. The CDR3 nucleotides read TGCGCCAGCAGCCCCGGGACAGGGCCCTACAATGAGCAGTTCTTC.

Only one count was recorded for this clone. V is TRBV4-2 and J is TRBJ2-1; D is unresolved. The V end lost 6 bases, the J end lost 5 bases, and 11 bases lay between the germline ends. This CDR3 contains 13 residues. The germline V gene encodes CDR1 LGHNA and CDR2 YNFKEQ. The CDR3 spells CASRDVRNNEQFF. The CDR3 DNA sequence: TGTGCCAGCAGGGATGTGAGGAACAATGAGCAGTTCTTC.

The chain is built from TRBV7-9 and TRBJ1-2; no definite D call. Trimming removed 5 bases from V and 0 bases from J, with 10 bases in between. The CDR3 totals 14 residues. The V gene's germline CDR1 is SEHNR and CDR2 FQNEAQ (reference sequence). CDR3: CASSPSGTNYGYTF. The CDR3 region has the DNA TGTGCCAGCAGCCCCTCCGGTACTAACTATGGCTACACCTTC.

The gene calls are TRBV15 and TRBJ1-1; D not certain. The CDR3 runs to 14 residues. In germline, CDR1 is LNHNV, CDR2 YYDKDF (reference sequence). The ends were cut back, 3 bases at V and 7 bases at J, with 15 bases in the middle. The DNA of the CDR3 is TGTGCCACCAGCAGCCGCGACGGGGTAGGTGAAGCTTTCTTT. Amino acid sequence: CATSSRDGVGEAFF. Together with reference TRBV15 and TRBJ1-1, the CDR3 gives the full variable domain: DAMVIQNPRYQVTQFGKPVTLSCSQTLNHNVMYWYQQKSSQAPKLLFHYYDKDFNNEADTPDNFQSRRPNTSFCFLDIRSPGLGDTAMYLCATSSRDGVGEAFFGQGTRLTVV.

This clone was seen a few times. This chain joins TRBV11-2 and TRBJ2-1; D perhaps matches TRBD2 (5 bases). From germline, CDR1 is SGHAT and CDR2 FQNNGV. The CDR3 is made up of 17 amino acids. Trimming cost V 1 base and J 1 base, with 14 bases left between them. In nucleotides, the CDR3 is TGTGCCAGCAGCTTAGTAAGCCGGGGTCGGTCCTACAATGAGCAGTTCTTC. This gives the protein CASSLVSRGRSYNEQFF. Full variable domain (rest looked up from reference TRBV11-2 and TRBJ2-1): EAGVAQSPRYKIIEKRQSVAFWCNPISGHATLYWYQQILGQGPKLLIQFQNNGVVDDSQLPKDRFSAERLKGVDSTLKIQPAKLEDSAVYLCASSLVSRGRSYNEQFFGPGTRLTVL.

The J gene is TRBJ2-2, the V gene TRBV11-3, with TRBD1 identical over 10 bases. The CDR3 consists of 14 residues. Germline V lookup: CDR1 SGHNT, CDR2 YENEEA. J was trimmed by 7 bases and V by 8 bases; bases with no gene match: 7. The CDR3 DNA reads TGTGCCAGCTCTGACAGGGGGCTTGGCGGGGAGCTGTTTTTT. Translating it yields CASSDRGLGGELFF.

The gene calls are TRBV28 and TRBJ2-2; TRBD2 might be the D (6 bases). The length of the CDR3 is 16 residues. V was clipped by 6 bases and J by 0 bases, with 14 bases between them. Germline CDR1 MDHEN, CDR2 SYDVKM. CDR3 DNA: TGTGCCAGCAGCCCACTAGCAGAAGCGAACACCGGGGAGCTGTTTTTT. It specifies CASSPLAEANTGELFF.

The CDR3 here is CASSVDRAGGPGGYTF. For the CDR3, the DNA is TGTGCCAGCAGCGTAGACAGGGCAGGGGGCCCGGGCGGCTACACCTTC. This sequence joins TRBV9 and TRBJ1-2; TRBD1 agrees at 8 bases. V was clipped by 0 bases and J by 8 bases; unmatched bases: 12. The length of the CDR3 is 16 residues. CDR1 and CDR2 (germline): SGDLS, YYNGEE. Drawing the rest from reference TRBV9 and TRBJ1-2, the complete variable domain is DSGVTQTPKHLITATGQRVTLRCSPRSGDLSVYWYQQSLDQGLQFLIQYYNGEERAKGNILERFSAQQFPDLHSELNLSSLELGDSALYFCASSVDRAGGPGGYTFGSGTRLTVV.

The V and J genes are TRBV30 and TRBJ2-3; 7 bases are shared with TRBD2. In germline, CDR1 is GTSNPN, CDR2 SVGIG (reference sequence). V dropped 3 bases and J dropped 5; count of bases not matched to a gene: 11. This CDR3 has 15 residues. CDR3 region: CAWSLPGLTGDTQYF. As DNA, the CDR3 is TGTGCCTGGAGCCTCCCGGGACTAACAGGAGATACGCAGTATTTT.

The rearrangement links TRBV27 to TRBJ2-5; D is perhaps TRBD1 (5 bases). There are 16 residues in the CDR3. V was shortened by 6 bases and J by 6 bases, with 23 bases between the two germline ends. The germline V gene has CDR1 MNHEY and CDR2 SMNVEV (reference sequence). The CDR3 protein is CASRGWGIFAGQTQYF. The CDR3 coding sequence is TGTGCCAGCAGGGGCTGGGGCATTTTCGCCGGACAGACCCAGTACTTC.

The chain couples TRBV21-1 to TRBJ1-2. TRBV21-1 counts as a pseudogene. The CDR3 is made up of 15 amino acids. The chain's CDR3 is CASSKGAGRRDGYTF. DNA of the CDR3: TGTGCCAGCAGCAAAGGGGCAGGGAGGCGAGATGGCTACACCTTC.

This clone is a singleton in its sample. The chain couples TRBV11-2 to TRBJ1-1; D gene unclear. The length of the CDR3 is 13 residues. Trimming cost V 1 base and J 7 bases, with 10 bases left between them. The germline V gene encodes CDR1 SGHAT and CDR2 FQNNGV. CDR3 sequence: CASSLGWACEAFF. CDR3 DNA sequence: TGTGCCAGCAGCTTAGGATGGGCTTGTGAAGCTTTCTTT.

The chain links TRBV5-1 to TRBJ2-7; 8 bases align to TRBD2. After removal of 4 bases from V and 0 bases from J, the junction contained 9 bases not matched to a gene. This CDR3 is 16 amino acids long. CDR1 SGHRS and CDR2 YFSETQ come from the germline V gene. For the CDR3, the DNA is TGCGCCAGCAGCCCCTTGAGCGGGGGAAGCTCCTACGAGCAGTACTTC. Translation gives CASSPLSGGSSYEQYF.

The chain is built from TRBV19 and TRBJ2-7; D unclear. The V end lost 4 bases, the J end lost 3 bases, and 10 bases lay between the germline ends. CDR3 size: 13 residues. Germline CDR1 LNHDA, CDR2 SQIVND (reference sequence). The CDR3 here is CASSRAEFYEQYF. The CDR3 nucleotides are TGTGCCAGTAGTAGAGCCGAGTTCTACGAGCAGTACTTC.

The chain combines TRBV28 with TRBJ1-1; the D gene is possibly TRBD1 (5 bases). Per germline, CDR1 MDHEN and CDR2 SYDVKM. CDR3 length equals 13 residues. Trimming removed 3 bases at V and 6 bases at J, with 11 bases between. The CDR3 region has the DNA TGTGCCAGCAGTTTGGGGGGGGAGGCTGAAGCTTTCTTT. Residues: CASSLGGEAEAFF.

This clone was recorded a few times. V usage is TRBV15 and J usage is TRBJ1-3, with 8 bases fitting TRBD1. The CDR3 sequence is 16 residues long. Germline CDR1 LNHNV, CDR2 YYDKDF (reference sequence). J lost 0 bases, V lost 6 bases, and 7 bases had no gene match. The chain's CDR3 is CATSRQGMDSGNTIYF. CDR3 in DNA: TGTGCCACCAGTAGACAGGGGATGGACTCTGGAAACACCATATATTTT.

V gene TRBV18 combines with J gene TRBJ2-7; a weak D match, TRBD2 (6 bases). Per the germline V gene, CDR1 is KGHSH and CDR2 is LQKENI. The V gene lost 1 base and the J gene lost 3 bases, with 10 bases spanning the gap. The CDR3 extends over 14 amino acids. CDR3 region: CASSPLAESYEQYF. The CDR3 DNA follows: TGTGCCAGCTCACCACTAGCGGAAAGCTACGAGCAGTACTTC.

CDR3 bases: TGTGCCAGCAGGGACAGCCCCTACGAGCAGTACTTC. Amino acids: CASRDSPYEQYF. The J gene is TRBJ2-7, the V gene TRBV2, with D possibly TRBD1 on 6 matching bases. Per germline, CDR1 SNHLY and CDR2 FYNNEI. The CDR3 covers 12 residues. Between the trimmed V and J ends, which lost 6 bases and 2 bases, there was a span of 8 bases.

The chain recombines TRBV7-3 with TRBJ1-6, with D unclear. The CDR3 loop spans 15 amino acids. V dropped 1 base and J dropped 5 bases, with 9 bases sitting between them. The V gene's germline CDR1 is SGHTA and CDR2 FQGTGA. DNA for the CDR3: TGTGCCAGCAGCTTAATGGCGGGGAATAATTCACCCCTCCACTTT. Translating it yields CASSLMAGNNSPLHF. Drawing the rest from reference TRBV7-3 and TRBJ1-6, the complete variable domain is GAGVSQTPSNKVTEKGKYVELRCDPISGHTALYWYRQSLGQGPEFLIYFQGTGAADDSGLPNDRFFAVRPEGSVSTLKIQRTERGDSAVYLCASSLMAGNNSPLHFGNGTRLTVT.

This chain links TRBV5-4 with TRBJ1-2; 9 nucleotides agree with TRBD1. From germline, CDR1 is SGHNT and CDR2 YYREEE (reference sequence). Germline trimming cut 2 bases from V and 2 bases from J; bases unmatched to any gene: 4. This CDR3 spans 15 amino acids. The DNA of the CDR3 is TGTGCCAGCAGCTTTCGGGACAGGGTAAACTATGGCTACACCTTC. This encodes CASSFRDRVNYGYTF. Looking up the rest from reference TRBV5-4 and TRBJ1-2 gives the full variable domain: ETGVTQSPTHLIKTRGQQVTLRCSSQSGHNTVSWYQQALGQGPQFIFQYYREEENGRGNFPPRFSGLQFPNYSSELNVNALELDDSALYLCASSFRDRVNYGYTFGSGTRLTVV.

The chain is built from TRBV5-1 and TRBJ2-3, with 8 nucleotides matching TRBD1. The CDR3 runs 11 residues. Trimming at V came to 2 bases and at J to 15 bases, leaving 5 bases not matched to a gene. Germline CDR1 reads SGHRS; CDR2 reads YFSETQ. As DNA, the CDR3 is TGCGCCAGCAGCTTTTTGGGACAGGATTATTTT. This codes for CASSFLGQDYF.

Points on this clone: The same CDR3 also results from other DNA sequences found in this sample. The CDR3 region has the DNA TGCAGTGCTATCCAGGGGTACGAGCAGTACTTC. Translating it yields CSAIQGYEQYF. V is TRBV20-1 and J is TRBJ2-7; D might be TRBD1 (6 bases). This CDR3 spans 11 amino acids. The V gene's germline CDR1 is DFQATT and CDR2 SNEGSKA (reference sequence). Trimming took 4 bases from V and 4 from J, leaving 8 bases between them.

A note on this clone: The junction departs from the called germline gene at one end, perhaps through a read error. This chain uses TRBV29-1 with TRBJ2-2; 7 bases align to TRBD2. Per germline, CDR1 SQVTM and CDR2 ANQGSEA. This CDR3 contains 15 residues. The CDR3 DNA is TGCAGCGTCGAAGGGGCTAGCGGCCTCACCGGGGAGCTGTTTTTT. Translated, it gives CSVEGASGLTGELFF.

V gene TRBV7-9 combines with J gene TRBJ2-5; 9 bases align to TRBD1. Near its end, the DNA agrees better with TRBJ2-7, so the J call may be wrong. CDR3 length equals 14 residues. Germline CDR1 reads SEHNR; CDR2 reads FQNEAQ (reference sequence). The CDR3 nucleotides are TGTGCCAGCAGCCCCTACAGGGGGCAGGACGAGCAGTACTTC. This gives the protein CASSPYRGQDEQYF.